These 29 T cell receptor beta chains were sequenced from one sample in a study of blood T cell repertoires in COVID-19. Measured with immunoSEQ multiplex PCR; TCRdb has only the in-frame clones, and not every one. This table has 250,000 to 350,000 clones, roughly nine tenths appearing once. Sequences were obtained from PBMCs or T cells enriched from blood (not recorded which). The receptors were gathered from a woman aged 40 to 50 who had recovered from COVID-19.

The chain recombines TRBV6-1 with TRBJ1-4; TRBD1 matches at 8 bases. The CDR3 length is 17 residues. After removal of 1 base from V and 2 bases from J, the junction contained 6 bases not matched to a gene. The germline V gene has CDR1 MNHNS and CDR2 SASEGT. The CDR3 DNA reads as TGTGCCAGCAGTGAAGGCGGCAGGGGGCTCACTAATGAAAAACTGTTTTTT. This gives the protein CASSEGGRGLTNEKLFF.

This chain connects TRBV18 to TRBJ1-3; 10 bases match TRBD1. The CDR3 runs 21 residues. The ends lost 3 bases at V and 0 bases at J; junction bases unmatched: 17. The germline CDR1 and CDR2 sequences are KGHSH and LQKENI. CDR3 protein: CASSPPNHSGQGTLSGNTIYF. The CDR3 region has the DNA TGTGCCAGCTCACCTCCTAACCACTCGGGACAGGGGACGCTCTCTGGAAACACCATATATTTT.

CDR3 sequence: CASSDIPGQTNTEAFF. Written as DNA, the CDR3 is TGTGCCAGCAGTGACATCCCGGGACAGACGAACACTGAAGCTTTCTTT. The chain carries TRBV6-2 or TRBV6-3 and TRBJ1-1, with 7 bases that match TRBD1. J gave up 1 base and V 5 bases, and 10 bases lay outside the gene matches. The CDR3 covers 16 residues. Germline assignment: CDR1 MNHEY and CDR2 SVGEGT.

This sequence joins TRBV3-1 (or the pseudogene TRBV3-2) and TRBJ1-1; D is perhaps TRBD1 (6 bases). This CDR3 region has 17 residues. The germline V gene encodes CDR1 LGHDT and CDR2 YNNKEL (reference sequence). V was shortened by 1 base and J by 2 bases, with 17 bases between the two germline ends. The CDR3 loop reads CASSQAPAGATNTEAFF. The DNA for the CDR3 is TGTGCCAGCAGCCAAGCCCCCGCAGGGGCTACTAACACTGAAGCTTTCTTT.

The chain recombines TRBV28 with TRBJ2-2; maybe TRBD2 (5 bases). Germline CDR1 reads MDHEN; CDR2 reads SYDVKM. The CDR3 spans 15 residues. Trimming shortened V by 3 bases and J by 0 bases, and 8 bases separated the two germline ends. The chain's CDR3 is CASSFAGTNTGELFF. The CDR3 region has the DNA TGTGCCAGCAGTTTCGCGGGTACGAACACCGGGGAGCTGTTTTTT.

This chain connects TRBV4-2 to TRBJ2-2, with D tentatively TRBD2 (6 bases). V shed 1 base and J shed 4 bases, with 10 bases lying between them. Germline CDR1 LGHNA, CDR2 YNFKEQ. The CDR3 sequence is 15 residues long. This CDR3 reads CASSQVLAGTGELFF. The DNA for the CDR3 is TGTGCCAGCAGCCAAGTACTAGCTGGCACCGGGGAGCTGTTTTTT.

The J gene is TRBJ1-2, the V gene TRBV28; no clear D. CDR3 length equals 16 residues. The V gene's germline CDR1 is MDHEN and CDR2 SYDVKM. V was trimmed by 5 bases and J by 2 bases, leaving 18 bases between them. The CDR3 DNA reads TGTGCCAGCAGTACACAAGAAAAACGACTAAACTATGGCTACACCTTC. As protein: CASSTQEKRLNYGYTF.

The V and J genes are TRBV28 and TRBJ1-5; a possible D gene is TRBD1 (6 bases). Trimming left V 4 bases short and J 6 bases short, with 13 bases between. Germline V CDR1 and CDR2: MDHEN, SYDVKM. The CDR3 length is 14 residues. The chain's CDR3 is CASSWPGEGQPQHF. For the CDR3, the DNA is TGTGCCAGCAGTTGGCCAGGGGAGGGTCAGCCCCAGCATTTT.

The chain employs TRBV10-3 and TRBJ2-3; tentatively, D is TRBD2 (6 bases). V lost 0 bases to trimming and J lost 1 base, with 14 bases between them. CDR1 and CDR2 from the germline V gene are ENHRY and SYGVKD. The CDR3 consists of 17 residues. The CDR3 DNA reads TGTGCCATCAGTGAGTCGAGTGGTAGCGGACGCACAGATACGCAGTATTTT. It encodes CAISESSGSGRTDTQYF.

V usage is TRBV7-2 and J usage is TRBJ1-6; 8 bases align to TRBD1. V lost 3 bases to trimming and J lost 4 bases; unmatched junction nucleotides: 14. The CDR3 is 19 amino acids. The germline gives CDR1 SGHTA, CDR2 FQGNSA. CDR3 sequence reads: CASSFIPSGTGPYNSPLHF. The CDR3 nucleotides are TGTGCCAGCAGCTTTATCCCGTCCGGGACAGGCCCTTATAATTCACCCCTCCACTTT. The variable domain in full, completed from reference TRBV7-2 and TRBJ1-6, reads GAGVSQSPSNKVTEKGKDVELRCDPISGHTALYWYRQSLGQGLEFLIYFQGNSAPDKSGLPSDRFSAERTGGSVSTLTIQRTQQEDSAVYLCASSFIPSGTGPYNSPLHFGNGTRLTVT.

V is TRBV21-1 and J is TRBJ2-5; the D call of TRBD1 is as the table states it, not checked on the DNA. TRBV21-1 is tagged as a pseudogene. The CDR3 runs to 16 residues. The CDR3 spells CASSNVVRGYQETQYF. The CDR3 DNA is TGTGCCAGCAGCAATGTCGTCAGGGGGTACCAAGAGACCCAGTACTTC.

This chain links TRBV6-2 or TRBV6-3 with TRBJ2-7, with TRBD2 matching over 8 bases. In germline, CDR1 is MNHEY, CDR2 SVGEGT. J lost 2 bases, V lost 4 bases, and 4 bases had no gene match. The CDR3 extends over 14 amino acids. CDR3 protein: CASSSPGLAYEQYF. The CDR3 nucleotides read TGTGCCAGCAGTTCGCCGGGACTAGCCTACGAGCAGTACTTC.

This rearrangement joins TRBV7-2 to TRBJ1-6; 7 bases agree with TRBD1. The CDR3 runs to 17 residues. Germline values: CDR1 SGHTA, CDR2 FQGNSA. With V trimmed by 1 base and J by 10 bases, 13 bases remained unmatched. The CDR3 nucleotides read TGTGCCAGCAGCTTAGGAGGCACGGGACAGTGGGTGTCACCCCTCCACTTT. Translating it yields CASSLGGTGQWVSPLHF.

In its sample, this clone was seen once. The CDR3 DNA reads as TGTGCCACCAGTGATTCCACAGGGTTAGGCACCGGGGAGCTGTTTTTT. Its translation is CATSDSTGLGTGELFF. This sequence joins TRBV24-1 and TRBJ2-2; the D gene is possibly TRBD1 (6 bases). Trimming pared 2 bases from V and 4 bases from J, leaving 13 bases between. Germline assignment: CDR1 KGHDR and CDR2 SFDVKD. The CDR3 totals 16 residues.

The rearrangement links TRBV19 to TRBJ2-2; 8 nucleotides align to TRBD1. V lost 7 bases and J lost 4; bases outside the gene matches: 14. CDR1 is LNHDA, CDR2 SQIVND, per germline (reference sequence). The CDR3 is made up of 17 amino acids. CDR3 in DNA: TGTGCCAGTATCTCCTCTGGGGACAGGTTCGTCACCGGGGAGCTGTTTTTT. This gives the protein CASISSGDRFVTGELFF.

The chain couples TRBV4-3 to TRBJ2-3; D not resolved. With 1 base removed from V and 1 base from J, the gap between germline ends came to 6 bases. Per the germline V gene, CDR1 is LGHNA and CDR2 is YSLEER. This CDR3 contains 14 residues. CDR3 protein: CASSQGPGTDTQYF. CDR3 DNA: TGCGCCAGCAGCCAAGGTCCCGGCACAGATACGCAGTATTTT.

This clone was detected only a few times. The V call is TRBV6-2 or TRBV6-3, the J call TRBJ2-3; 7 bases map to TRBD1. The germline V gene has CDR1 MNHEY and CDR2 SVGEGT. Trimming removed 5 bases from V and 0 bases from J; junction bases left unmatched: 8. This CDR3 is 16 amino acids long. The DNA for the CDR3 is TGTGCCAGCAGTACCCGACAGGGTGGCAGCACAGATACGCAGTATTTT. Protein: CASSTRQGGSTDTQYF.

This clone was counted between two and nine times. CDR3 sequence reads: CASSSHGDQPQHF. The CDR3 nucleotides are TGTGCCAGCAGCTCCCATGGAGATCAGCCCCAGCATTTT. The chain employs TRBV9 and TRBJ1-5; no reliable D call. V was pared by 4 bases and J by 5 bases, with 10 bases between. The germline V gene encodes CDR1 SGDLS and CDR2 YYNGEE. This CDR3 spans 13 amino acids.

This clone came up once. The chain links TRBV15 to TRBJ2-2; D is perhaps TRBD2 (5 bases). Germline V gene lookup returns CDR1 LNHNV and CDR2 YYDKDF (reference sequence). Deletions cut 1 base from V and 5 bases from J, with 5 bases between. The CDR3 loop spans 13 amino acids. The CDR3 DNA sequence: TGTGCCACCAGCAGAGGACTAACCGGGGAGCTGTTTTTT. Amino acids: CATSRGLTGELFF.

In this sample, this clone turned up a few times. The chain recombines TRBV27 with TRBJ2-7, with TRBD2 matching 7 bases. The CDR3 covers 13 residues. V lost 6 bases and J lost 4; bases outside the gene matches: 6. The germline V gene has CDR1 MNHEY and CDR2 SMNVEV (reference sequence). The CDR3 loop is CASRRAGRYEQYF. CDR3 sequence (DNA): TGTGCCAGCAGGCGAGCGGGAAGGTACGAGCAGTACTTC.

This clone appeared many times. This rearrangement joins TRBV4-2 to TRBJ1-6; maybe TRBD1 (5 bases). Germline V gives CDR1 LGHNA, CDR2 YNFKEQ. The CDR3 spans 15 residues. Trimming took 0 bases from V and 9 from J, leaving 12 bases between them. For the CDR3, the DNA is TGTGCCAGCAGCCAAGACGGGGGGGGTAGTTCACCCCTCCACTTT. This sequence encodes CASSQDGGGSSPLHF.

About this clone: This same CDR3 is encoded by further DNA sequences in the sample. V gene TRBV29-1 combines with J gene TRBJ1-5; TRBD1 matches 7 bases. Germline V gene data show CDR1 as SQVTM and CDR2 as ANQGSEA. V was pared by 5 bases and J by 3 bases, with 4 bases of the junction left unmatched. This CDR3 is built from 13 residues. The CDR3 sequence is CSVRTGLNQPQHF. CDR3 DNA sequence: TGCAGCGTTAGGACAGGACTCAATCAGCCCCAGCATTTT.

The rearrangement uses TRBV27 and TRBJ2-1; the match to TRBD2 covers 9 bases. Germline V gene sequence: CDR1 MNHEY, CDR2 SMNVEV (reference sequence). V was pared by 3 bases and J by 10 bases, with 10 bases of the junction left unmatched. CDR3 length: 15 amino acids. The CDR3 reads CASSLMSSGSLEQFF. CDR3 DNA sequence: TGTGCCAGCAGTTTGATGAGTAGCGGGAGCTTGGAGCAGTTCTTC.

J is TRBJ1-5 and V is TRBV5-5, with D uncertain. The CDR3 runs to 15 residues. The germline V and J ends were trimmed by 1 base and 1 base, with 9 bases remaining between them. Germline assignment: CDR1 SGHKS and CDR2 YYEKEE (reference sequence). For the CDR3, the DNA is TGTGCCAGCAGCTTGTTCGAACAGAGCAATCAGCCCCAGCATTTT. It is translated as CASSLFEQSNQPQHF.

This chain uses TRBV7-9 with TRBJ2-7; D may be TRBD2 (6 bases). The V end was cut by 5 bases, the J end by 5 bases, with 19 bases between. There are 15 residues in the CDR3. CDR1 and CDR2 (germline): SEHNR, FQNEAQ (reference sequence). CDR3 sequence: CASSALDGGLDEQYF. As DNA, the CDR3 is TGTGCCAGCAGCGCCCTAGACGGGGGTCTTGACGAGCAGTACTTC.

The CDR3 coding sequence is TGTGCCAGCAGGATCCAGGGTGAGACCCAGTACTTC. Amino acids: CASRIQGETQYF. The V gene is TRBV28, the J gene TRBJ2-5; TRBD1 is a possible D gene (5 bases). The CDR3 has 12 amino acids. The germline V gene has CDR1 MDHEN and CDR2 SYDVKM. V was cut by 6 bases and J by 5 bases, with 10 bases left in between. The entire variable domain, with the rest obtained from reference TRBV28 and TRBJ2-5, is as follows: DVKVTQSSRYLVKRTGEKVFLECVQDMDHENMFWYRQDPGLGLRLIYFSYDVKMKEKGDIPEGYSVSREKKERFSLILESASTNQTSMYLCASRIQGETQYFGPGTRLLVL.

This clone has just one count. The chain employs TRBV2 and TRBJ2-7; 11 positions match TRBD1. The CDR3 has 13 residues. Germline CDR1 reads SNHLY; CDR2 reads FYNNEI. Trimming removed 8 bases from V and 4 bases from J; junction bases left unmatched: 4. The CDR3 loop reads CASGRDRGYEQYF. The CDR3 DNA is TGTGCCAGCGGCCGGGACAGGGGGTACGAGCAGTACTTC.

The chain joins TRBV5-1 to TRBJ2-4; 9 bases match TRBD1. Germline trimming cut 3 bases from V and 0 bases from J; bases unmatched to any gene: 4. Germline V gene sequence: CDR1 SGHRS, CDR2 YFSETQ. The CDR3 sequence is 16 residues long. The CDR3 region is CASSWPGQGAKNIQYF. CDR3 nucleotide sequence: TGCGCCAGCAGCTGGCCGGGACAGGGAGCCAAAAACATTCAGTACTTC.

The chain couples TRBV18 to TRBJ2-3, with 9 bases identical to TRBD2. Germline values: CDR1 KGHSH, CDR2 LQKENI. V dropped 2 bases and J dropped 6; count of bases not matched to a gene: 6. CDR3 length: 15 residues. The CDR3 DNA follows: TGTGCCAGCTCACCAAGGGTAGCGGGAGCGGATACGCAGTATTTT. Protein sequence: CASSPRVAGADTQYF.